This paragraph covers one T cell receptor beta chain sequence. By its share of the sample, this clone is medium-sized (0.01 to 0.1%). The clone's antigen remains unknown. Base qualities are not at hand, and no much larger clone is one base apart. The sample is drawn from a study of OX40 agonist ivuxolimab in advanced cancers. Describing the broader study: Ivuxolimab, which targeted the costimulatory receptor OX40 (CD134), was an agonistic, fully human IgG2 monoclonal antibody. The paper describes the monotherapy dose-escalation part (N = 52 patients) of the phase I trial of ivuxolimab. Intravenous ivuxolimab was administered to patients every 2 weeks at six dose levels: 0.01, 0.1, 0.3, 1.5, 3 and 10 mg/kg. Three dose-escalation patients achieved partial responses, one with hepatocellular carcinoma and two with cutaneous melanoma. Among the roughly 54 dose-escalation patients, approximately 20 had hepatocellular carcinoma, 15 melanoma, 9 renal cell carcinoma and 9 head and neck cancer. Peripheral TCRbeta sequencing was intended to test whether TCR sequence diversity was altered and clonal T-cell expansion was caused by ivuxolimab. Prior anti-PD-1, anti-PD-L1 or anti-CTLA-4 therapy was permitted, and 40% of dose-escalation patients had received checkpoint inhibitors. In the dose-escalation cohort, around 80% of patients were male, and the mean age was 60 years with a range of about 20 to 79. Findings and caveats that apply to the study as a whole: In the 0.1-3.0 mg/kg groups, partial responders were among the patients with the lowest normalized peripheral clonal expansion, particularly in CD8+ T cells. After ivuxolimab, expanded clones were on average more numerous among CD8+ T cells than among CD4+ T cells. Low levels of normalized T-cell clonal expansion were also shown by some nonresponding patients. At doses of 0.1 to 3.0 mg/kg, clonal expansion of both CD4+ and CD8+ blood T cells was observed from baseline to week 6. The antigen specificity of the peripheral T cells that underwent clonal expansion was not determined.

The trial excluded patients who had a history of autoimmune disease or were on systemic immunosuppression. In every dose cohort, peripheral blood was drawn for TCR sequencing at baseline, cycle 4 day 1, and cycle 7 day 1. Samples came from an open-label, multicenter, first-in-human phase I dose-escalation trial of ivuxolimab. Adults with locally advanced or metastatic melanoma, renal cell carcinoma, hepatocellular carcinoma or head and neck squamous cell carcinoma were enrolled in the trial. Before TCR sequencing, CD4+ T cells and CD8+ T cells from peripheral blood were sorted into separate populations. Genomic DNA was isolated from the sorted cells so that the TCRbeta CDR3 region could be sequenced. The immunoSEQ Assay was used for sequencing of TCRbeta CDR3 regions. Drawn from immuneACCESS, this table holds only the in-frame rearrangements with V and J called that TCRdb kept. Clones are partly lost; checked studies trace under half to an unresolved V gene and leave the rest unexplained. This sample comprises about 14,000 clones, 65% to 75% of them detected only once. The ten top clones hold less than 35% of the sample.

This receptor was taken from an adult with an advanced solid tumor such as melanoma, head and neck, liver or kidney cancer. Here the sequenced sample was CD4+ or CD8+ T cells sorted from blood, taken in a trial of the OX40 agonist ivuxolimab.

CDR3 loop: CASSLELGAWTEAFF. In nucleotide form, the sequence is TGTGCCAGCAGCTTAGAGCTGGGGGCTTGGACTGAAGCTTTCTTT. The sequence is built from TRBV7-8 and TRBJ1-1; the D region possibly corresponds to TRBD1 (6 bases align). Reading from cysteine to phenylalanine, the CDR3 counts 15 amino acids. The retained sequence is limited to the CDR3, 45 bases, with the frame set at the first base. The germline V gene gives CDR1 as SGHVS and CDR2 as FQNEAQ. V was cut back by 1 base and J by 5 bases, leaving a gap of 14 bases between them.